The entry below gives a single T cell receptor beta chain sequence along with its context. The antigen is not known. This specimen belongs to a study of CD4+ T cells in melanoma. General study results and limits: Neoantigen-specific CD4+ T cells in melanoma reportedly had diverse differentiation states. A reported correlation linked neoantigen-specific CD4+ T cells to CD8+, macrophage and B cell function.

Libraries were prepared by immunoSEQ multiplex PCR; TCRdb keeps only in-frame clonotypes and omits some of them. The sample consists of fewer than 55,000 clones, nearly 90% of them appearing once. CDR3 length equals 16 residues. V dropped 3 bases and J dropped 3; count of bases not matched to a gene: 8. The V gene's germline CDR1 is SGHKS and CDR2 YYEKEE (reference sequence). The sequence was collected from a human donor with melanoma. Material for sequencing was peripheral blood. The chain couples TRBV5-5 to TRBJ1-3; 8 positions agree with TRBD1. The CDR3 loop reads CASSSIYRGGGNTIYF. CDR3 nucleotides: TGTGCCAGCAGCTCAATCTACAGGGGGGGTGGAAACACCATATATTTT.